The rows below give T cell receptor beta chains drawn from one sample of a study of cytomegalovirus exposure and HLA in healthy donors. Libraries were prepared by immunoSEQ multiplex PCR; TCRdb keeps only in-frame clonotypes and omits some of them. The data hold more than 85,000 clones, with about 80% observed a single time. Sample: PBMCs. The source is a man between 35 and 55 years old in good health and CMV-seronegative. CDR3s include the opening cysteine and the closing phenylalanine or tryptophan. The order of the fields is J gene, clone size, V gene, D gene, CDR3 protein, CDR3 DNA. A D gene is named only where the DNA matches it firmly. Size values are once, few and many counts, or a class for expanded clones, and some rows have none.

J gene: TRBJ1-3
clone size: NA
V gene: TRBV4-1
D gene: NA
CDR3 protein: CASSQSLRQGSGGTIYF
CDR3 DNA: TGCGCCAGCAGCCAGTCTCTTCGCCAGGGGAGTGGTGGCACCATATATTTT

J gene: TRBJ2-3
clone size: NA
V gene: TRBV6-1
D gene: TRBD1
CDR3 protein: CASRGGNTDTQYF
CDR3 DNA: TGTGCCAGCAGAGGGGGCAACACAGATACGCAGTATTTT

J gene: TRBJ2-7
clone size: few
V gene: TRBV11-2
D gene: NA
CDR3 protein: CASSLDSGTPYEQYF
CDR3 DNA: TGTGCCAGCAGCTTAGATTCCGGGACACCCTACGAGCAGTACTTC

J gene: TRBJ1-2
clone size: NA
V gene: TRBV6-6
D gene: NA
CDR3 protein: CASSYASPVDYGYTF
CDR3 DNA: TGTGCCAGCAGTTACGCCTCCCCGGTGGACTATGGCTACACCTTC

J gene: TRBJ1-2
clone size: NA
V gene: TRBV5-4
D gene: NA
CDR3 protein: CASSLRGQGTGGYTF
CDR3 DNA: TGTGCCAGCAGCTTGCGGGGACAAGGAACGGGGGGCTACACCTTC

J gene: TRBJ2-2
clone size: NA
V gene: TRBV14
D gene: TRBD1
CDR3 protein: CASSHDPPTGGSVGELFF
CDR3 DNA: TGTGCCAGCAGCCATGACCCACCGACAGGGGGTTCGGTCGGGGAGCTGTTTTTT

J gene: TRBJ2-6
clone size: NA
V gene: TRBV11-2
D gene: NA
CDR3 protein: CASSLYPGDISGANVLTF
CDR3 DNA: TGTGCCAGCAGCTTGTATCCAGGGGATATCTCTGGGGCCAACGTCCTGACTTTC

J gene: TRBJ2-2
clone size: NA
V gene: TRBV4-3
D gene: NA
CDR3 protein: CASSRHPGRGTGELFF
CDR3 DNA: TGCGCCAGCAGCCGGCACCCGGGGCGGGGCACCGGGGAGCTGTTTTTT

J gene: TRBJ2-4
clone size: NA
V gene: TRBV9
D gene: TRBD2
CDR3 protein: CASSEPGLPGGIQYF
CDR3 DNA: TGTGCCAGCAGCGAACCGGGACTCCCGGGGGGCATTCAGTACTTC

J gene: TRBJ2-4
clone size: NA
V gene: TRBV28
D gene: NA
CDR3 protein: CASSLARSFKNIQYF
CDR3 DNA: TGTGCCAGCAGTTTAGCGAGGTCCTTCAAAAACATTCAGTACTTC

J gene: TRBJ1-6
clone size: NA
V gene: TRBV4-1
D gene: NA
CDR3 protein: CASSQPRQTYNSPLHF
CDR3 DNA: TGCGCCAGCAGCCAACCCCGACAAACCTATAATTCACCCCTCCACTTT

J gene: TRBJ2-1
clone size: NA
V gene: TRBV11-2
D gene: TRBD2
CDR3 protein: CASSSAGGERNEQFF
CDR3 DNA: TGTGCCAGCAGCTCAGCGGGAGGAGAAAGAAATGAGCAGTTCTTC

J gene: TRBJ2-6
clone size: few
V gene: TRBV18
D gene: NA
CDR3 protein: CASSPPTGDSGANVLTF
CDR3 DNA: TGTGCCAGCTCACCACCGACGGGGGACTCTGGGGCCAACGTCCTGACTTTC

J gene: TRBJ2-3
clone size: few
V gene: TRBV5-1
D gene: TRBD1
CDR3 protein: CASSALTGGGTDTQYF
CDR3 DNA: TGCGCCAGCAGCGCCCTTACAGGGGGCGGCACAGATACGCAGTATTTT

J gene: TRBJ2-1
clone size: NA
V gene: TRBV5-4
D gene: NA
CDR3 protein: CASSSIKGGNEQFF
CDR3 DNA: TGTGCCAGCAGCTCGATTAAGGGGGGGAATGAGCAGTTCTTC

J gene: TRBJ2-5
clone size: NA
V gene: TRBV6-4
D gene: TRBD1
CDR3 protein: CASSDGDGQGIAWETQYF
CDR3 DNA: TGTGCCAGCAGTGACGGGGACGGACAGGGAATTGCGTGGGAGACCCAGTACTTC

J gene: TRBJ2-7
clone size: NA
V gene: TRBV6-1
D gene: TRBD2
CDR3 protein: CASSEAGGNIYEQYF
CDR3 DNA: TGTGCCAGCAGTGAAGCCGGGGGGAATATATACGAGCAGTACTTC

J gene: TRBJ1-6
clone size: NA
V gene: TRBV6-5
D gene: NA
CDR3 protein: CASATGLRGSPLHF
CDR3 DNA: TGTGCCAGCGCTACAGGCCTAAGAGGTTCACCCCTCCACTTT

J gene: TRBJ1-4
clone size: NA
V gene: TRBV7-2
D gene: NA
CDR3 protein: CASRVMGTGNEKLFF
CDR3 DNA: TGTGCCAGCAGGGTAATGGGAACAGGGAATGAAAAACTGTTTTTT

J gene: TRBJ1-4
clone size: NA
V gene: TRBV6-5
D gene: NA
CDR3 protein: CASSSSGHSGEKLFF
CDR3 DNA: TGTGCCAGCAGTTCCTCGGGGCACTCCGGGGAAAAACTGTTTTTT